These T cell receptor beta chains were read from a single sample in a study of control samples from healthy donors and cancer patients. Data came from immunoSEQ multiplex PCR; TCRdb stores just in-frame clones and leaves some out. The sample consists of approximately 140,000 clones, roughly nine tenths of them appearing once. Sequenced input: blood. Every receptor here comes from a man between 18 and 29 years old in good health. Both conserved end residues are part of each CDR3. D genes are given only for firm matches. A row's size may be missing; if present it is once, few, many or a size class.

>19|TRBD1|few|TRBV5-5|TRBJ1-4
TGTGCCAGCAGCAACCTACCGACCCCCAGGGGGGCAACTAATGAAAAACTGTTTTTT
CASSNLPTPRGATNEKLFF
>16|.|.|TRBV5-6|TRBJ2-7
TGTGCCAGCAGCTTCGGACGGGGGGCCTACTCCTACGAGCAGTACTTC
CASSFGRGAYSYEQYF
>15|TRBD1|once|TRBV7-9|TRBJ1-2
TGTGCCAGCAGCTTCTCCAGGACAGGAGATTATGGCTACACCTTC
CASSFSRTGDYGYTF
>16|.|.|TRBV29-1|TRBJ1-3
TGCAGCGTTGCCCCGGACAGCGTTATCTCTGGAAACACCATATATTTT
CSVAPDSVISGNTIYF
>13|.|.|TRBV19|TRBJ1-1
TGTGCCAGTAGTATAGGACCGAACACTGAAGCTTTCTTT
CASSIGPNTEAFF
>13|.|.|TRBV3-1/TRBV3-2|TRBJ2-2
TGTGCCAGCAGCCAAGCAGCTGTCGGGGAGCTGTTTTTT
CASSQAAVGELFF
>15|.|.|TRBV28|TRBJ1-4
TGTGCCAGCAGTCTATCTTTTGCAGGTGGTGAAAAACTGTTTTTT
CASSLSFAGGEKLFF
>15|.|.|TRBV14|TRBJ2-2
TGTGCCAGCAGCCACATTGGACAGAGCACCGGGGAGCTGTTTTTT
CASSHIGQSTGELFF
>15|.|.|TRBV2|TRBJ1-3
TGTGCCAGCCAAACACGGATTAGCTCTGGAAACACCATATATTTT
CASQTRISSGNTIYF
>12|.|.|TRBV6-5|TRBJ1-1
TGTGCCAGCAGAGTACAGGGTCTTGAAGCTTTCTTT
CASRVQGLEAFF
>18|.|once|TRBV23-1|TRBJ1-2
TGCGCCAGCAGTCAACTCCGGGACCCGATTCCGGCTAACTATGGCTACACCTTC
CASSQLRDPIPANYGYTF
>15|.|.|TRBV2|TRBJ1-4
TGTGCCAGCAGTGATCTAGCAGGGGATGTTGAAAAACTGTTTTTT
CASSDLAGDVEKLFF
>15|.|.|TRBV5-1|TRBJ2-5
TGCGCCAGCAGCCTGGAGGGGAGGAACCAAGAGACCCAGTACTTC
CASSLEGRNQETQYF
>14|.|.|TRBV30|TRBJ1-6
TGTGCCTGGAGTGCTGGAGGTACGGTTTCACCCCTCCACTTT
CAWSAGGTVSPLHF
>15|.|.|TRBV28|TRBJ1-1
TGTGCCAGCAGTGCACTCAGTGACTTGAACACTGAAGCTTTCTTT
CASSALSDLNTEAFF
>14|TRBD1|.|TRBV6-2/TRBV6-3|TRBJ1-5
TGTGCCAGCAGCCTACAGGGGGGCAATCAGCCCCAGCATTTT
CASSLQGGNQPQHF
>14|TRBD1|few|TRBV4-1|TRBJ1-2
TGCGCCAGCAGCCAAGGGACAGGCGGCTATGGCTACACCTTC
CASSQGTGGYGYTF
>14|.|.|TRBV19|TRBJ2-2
TGTGCCAGTAGTATAGATCTATCTCACGGGGAGCTGTTTTTT
CASSIDLSHGELFF
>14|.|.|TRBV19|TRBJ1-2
TGTGCCAGTAGTATGTGGATAGGCTACGACGGCTACACCTTC
CASSMWIGYDGYTF
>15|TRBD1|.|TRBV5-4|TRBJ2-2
TGTGCCAGCAGCTTGGGGGACAGGGACACCGGGGAGCTGTTTTTT
CASSLGDRDTGELFF
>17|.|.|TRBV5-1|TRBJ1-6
TGCGCCAGCAGCTTGGGGCGGGGAACGAGTTATAATTCACCCCTCCACTTT
CASSLGRGTSYNSPLHF
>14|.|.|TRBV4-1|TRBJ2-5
TGCGCCAGCAGCCGCGGACCCAACGTCGAGACCCAGTACTTC
CASSRGPNVETQYF
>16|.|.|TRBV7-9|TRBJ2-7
TGTGCCAGCAGCTTAGCTGCTGGGGCCGGTACATACGAGCAGTACTTC
CASSLAAGAGTYEQYF
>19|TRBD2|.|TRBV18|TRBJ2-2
TGTGCCAGCTCCCAACGAGGACTAGCGGGGCCCTCCAACACCGGGGAGCTGTTTTTT
CASSQRGLAGPSNTGELFF
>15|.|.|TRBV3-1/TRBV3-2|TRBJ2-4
TGTGCCAGCAGCCCCACTGGGACATTTAAAAACATTCAGTACTTC
CASSPTGTFKNIQYF
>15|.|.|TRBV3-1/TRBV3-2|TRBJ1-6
TGTGCCAGCAGCCAATTCAGTAGGGGGGATTCACCCCTCCACTTT
CASSQFSRGDSPLHF
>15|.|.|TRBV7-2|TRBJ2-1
TGTGCCAGCAGCTTTCCAGTGAGCTCCTACAATGAGCAGTTCTTC
CASSFPVSSYNEQFF
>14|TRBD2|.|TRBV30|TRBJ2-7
TGTGCCTGGAGTGTGGGGGGGACTCTCTACGAGCAGTACTTC
CAWSVGGTLYEQYF
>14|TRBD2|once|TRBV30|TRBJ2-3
TGTGCCTGGAATCTGCGGGGGGACACAGATACGCAGTATTTT
CAWNLRGDTDTQYF
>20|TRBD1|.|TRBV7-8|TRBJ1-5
TGTGCCAGCAGCTTAGTGATAGGGACAGGGGTCGGTGGGAGCAATCAGCCCCAGCATTTT
CASSLVIGTGVGGSNQPQHF
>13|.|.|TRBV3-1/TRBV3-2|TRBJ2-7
TGTGCCAGCAGTTTAGGAAATACCTACGAGCAGTACTTC
CASSLGNTYEQYF
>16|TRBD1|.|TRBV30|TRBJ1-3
TGTGCCTGGGGACAGGGGATAGTAGGCTCTGGAAACACCATATATTTT
CAWGQGIVGSGNTIYF
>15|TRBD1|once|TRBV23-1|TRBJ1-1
TGCGCCAGCAGTCAGAGGACAGGGCACGGGACTGAAGCTTTCTTT
CASSQRTGHGTEAFF
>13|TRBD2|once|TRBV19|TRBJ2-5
TGTGCCAGTAGTGGGGGGGTCAGGGAGACCCAGTACTTC
CASSGGVRETQYF
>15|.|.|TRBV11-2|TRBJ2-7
TGTGCCAGCAGCTTAGGGGTCAGGGCTTCCTACGAGCAGTACTTC
CASSLGVRASYEQYF
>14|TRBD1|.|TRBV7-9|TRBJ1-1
TGTGCCAGCAGCCAGACAGGGAGCGCCACTGAAGCTTTCTTT
CASSQTGSATEAFF
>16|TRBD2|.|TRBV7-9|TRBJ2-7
TGTGCCAGCAGCTTAGTCCCTAGCGGGGGGACCTACGAGCAGTACTTC
CASSLVPSGGTYEQYF
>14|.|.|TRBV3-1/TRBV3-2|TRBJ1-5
TGTGCCAGCAGCCAGGCGGGGGGGAGTCAGCCCCAGCATTTT
CASSQAGGSQPQHF
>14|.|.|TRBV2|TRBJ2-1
TGTGCCAGCAGAGGTCATGGGGAGAACAATGAGCAGTTCTTC
CASRGHGENNEQFF
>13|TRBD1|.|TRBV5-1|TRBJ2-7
TGCGCCAGCAGCGCCGGGACAGGGCTCGAGCAGTACTTC
CASSAGTGLEQYF
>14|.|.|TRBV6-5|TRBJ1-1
TGTGCCAGCAGTTACACAGACTGGAACACTGAAGCTTTCTTT
CASSYTDWNTEAFF
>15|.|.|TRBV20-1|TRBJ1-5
TGCAGTGCTAGTAGCATTGACGGCAGCAATCAGCCCCAGCATTTT
CSASSIDGSNQPQHF
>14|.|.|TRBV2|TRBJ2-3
TGTGCCAGCAGTGAATTGAGCGGCACAGATACGCAGTATTTT
CASSELSGTDTQYF
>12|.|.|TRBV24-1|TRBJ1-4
TGTGCCACCAGTGATTTAGAAGGGAAACTGTTTTTT
CATSDLEGKLFF
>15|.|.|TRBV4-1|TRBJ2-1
TGCGCCAGCAGCCAGAGAATTCAGGGATACAATGAGCAGTTCTTC
CASSQRIQGYNEQFF
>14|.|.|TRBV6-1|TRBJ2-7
TGTGCCAGCTCGACGATTGGGTCCTCCTACGAGCAGTACTTC
CASSTIGSSYEQYF
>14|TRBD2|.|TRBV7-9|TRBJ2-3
TGTGCCAGCAGCCGGAGCGGGGAGGGAGATACGCAGTATTTT
CASSRSGEGDTQYF
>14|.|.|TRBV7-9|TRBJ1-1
TGTGCCAGCAGCTTAGAGGGGAGAGGGACTGAAGCTTTCTTT
CASSLEGRGTEAFF
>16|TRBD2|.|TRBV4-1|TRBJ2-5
TGCGCCAGCAGCTCGCCTGTACTAGCGGGGGAAGAGACCCAGTACTTC
CASSSPVLAGEETQYF
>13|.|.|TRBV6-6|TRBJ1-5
TGTGCCAGCAGTTACGCTGGAGATCAGCCCCAGCATTTT
CASSYAGDQPQHF
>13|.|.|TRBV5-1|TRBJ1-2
TGCGCCAGCAGCCTCCATAGTAACTATGGCTACACCTTC
CASSLHSNYGYTF
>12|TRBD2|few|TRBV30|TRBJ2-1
TGTGCCTGGCGTGAAAGCGGGGGGCCTAAGTTCTTC
CAWRESGGPKFF
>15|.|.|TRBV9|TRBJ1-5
TGTGCCAGCAGCGGGACGGAATTTGGCAATCAGCCCCAGCATTTT
CASSGTEFGNQPQHF